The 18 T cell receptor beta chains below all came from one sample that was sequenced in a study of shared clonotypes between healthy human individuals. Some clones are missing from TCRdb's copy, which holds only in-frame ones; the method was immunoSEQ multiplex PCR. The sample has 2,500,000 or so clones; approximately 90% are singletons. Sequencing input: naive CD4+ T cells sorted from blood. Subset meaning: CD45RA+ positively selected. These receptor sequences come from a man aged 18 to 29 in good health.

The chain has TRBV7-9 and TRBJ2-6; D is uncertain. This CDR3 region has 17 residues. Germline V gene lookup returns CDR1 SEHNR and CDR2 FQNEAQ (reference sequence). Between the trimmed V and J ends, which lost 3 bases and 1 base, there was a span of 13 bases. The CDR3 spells CASSLESSLSGANVLTF. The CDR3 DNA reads TGTGCCAGCAGCTTGGAATCTTCCTTATCTGGGGCCAACGTCCTGACTTTC.

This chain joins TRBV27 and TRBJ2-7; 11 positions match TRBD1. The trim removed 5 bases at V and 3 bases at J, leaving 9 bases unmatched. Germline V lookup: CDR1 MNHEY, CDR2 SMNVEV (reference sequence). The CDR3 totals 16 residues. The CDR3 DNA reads TGTGCCAGCAGTCCGAACGGACAGGGGGCATTCTACGAGCAGTACTTC. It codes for CASSPNGQGAFYEQYF.

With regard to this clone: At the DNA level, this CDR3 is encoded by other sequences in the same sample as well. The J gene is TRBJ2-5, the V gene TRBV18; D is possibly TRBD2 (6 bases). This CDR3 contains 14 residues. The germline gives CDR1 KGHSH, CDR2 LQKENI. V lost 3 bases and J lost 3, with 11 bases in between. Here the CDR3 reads CASSPLLAEETQYF. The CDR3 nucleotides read TGTGCCAGCTCACCGCTGTTAGCGGAAGAGACCCAGTACTTC. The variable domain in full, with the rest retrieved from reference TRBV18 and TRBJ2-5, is NAGVMQNPRHLVRRRGQEARLRCSPMKGHSHVYWYRQLPEEGLKFMVYLQKENIIDESGMPKERFSAEFPKEGPSILRIQQVVRGDSAAYFCASSPLLAEETQYFGPGTRLLVL.

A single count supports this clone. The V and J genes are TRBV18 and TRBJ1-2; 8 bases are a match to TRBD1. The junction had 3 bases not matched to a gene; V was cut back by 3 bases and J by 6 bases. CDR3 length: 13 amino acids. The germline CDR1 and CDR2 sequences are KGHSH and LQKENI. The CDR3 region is CASSPQTGDGYTF. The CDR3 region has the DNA TGTGCCAGCTCACCTCAGACAGGGGATGGCTACACCTTC. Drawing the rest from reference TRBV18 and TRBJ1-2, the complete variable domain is NAGVMQNPRHLVRRRGQEARLRCSPMKGHSHVYWYRQLPEEGLKFMVYLQKENIIDESGMPKERFSAEFPKEGPSILRIQQVVRGDSAAYFCASSPQTGDGYTFGSGTRLTVV.

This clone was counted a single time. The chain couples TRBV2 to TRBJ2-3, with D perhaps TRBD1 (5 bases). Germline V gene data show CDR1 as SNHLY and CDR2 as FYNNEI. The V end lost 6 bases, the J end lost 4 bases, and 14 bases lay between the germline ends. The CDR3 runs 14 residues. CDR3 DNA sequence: TGTGCCAGCAGCACAGGCCGCGTCCCAGATACGCAGTATTTT. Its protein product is CASSTGRVPDTQYF.

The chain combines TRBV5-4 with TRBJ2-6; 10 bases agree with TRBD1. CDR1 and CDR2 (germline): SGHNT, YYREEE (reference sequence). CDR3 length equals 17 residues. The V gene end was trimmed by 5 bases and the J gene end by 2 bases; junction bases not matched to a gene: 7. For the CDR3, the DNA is TGTGCCAGCAGGTCTGGACAGGGGGTGACTGGGGCCAACGTCCTGACTTTC. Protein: CASRSGQGVTGANVLTF.

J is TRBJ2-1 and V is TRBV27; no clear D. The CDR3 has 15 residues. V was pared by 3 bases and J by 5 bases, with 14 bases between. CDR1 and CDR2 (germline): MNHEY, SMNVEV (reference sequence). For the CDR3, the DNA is TGTGCCAGCAGTTTGGGCAGACTCGTCCACAATGAGCAGTTCTTC. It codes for CASSLGRLVHNEQFF.

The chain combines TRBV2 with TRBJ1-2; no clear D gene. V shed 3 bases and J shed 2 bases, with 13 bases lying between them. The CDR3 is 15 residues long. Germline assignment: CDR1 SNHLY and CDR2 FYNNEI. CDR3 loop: CASSDGSEANYGYTF. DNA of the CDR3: TGTGCCAGCAGTGACGGTAGCGAAGCGAACTATGGCTACACCTTC. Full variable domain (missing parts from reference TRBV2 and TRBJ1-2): EPEVTQTPSHQVTQMGQEVILRCVPISNHLYFYWYRQILGQKVEFLVSFYNNEISEKSEIFDDQFSVERPDGSNFTLKIRSTKLEDSAMYFCASSDGSEANYGYTFGSGTRLTVV.

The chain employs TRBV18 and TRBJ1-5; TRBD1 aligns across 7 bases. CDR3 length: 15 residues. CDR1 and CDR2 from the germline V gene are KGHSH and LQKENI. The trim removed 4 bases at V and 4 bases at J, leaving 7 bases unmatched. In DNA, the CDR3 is TGTGCCAGCTCACAGGAGACAGGGACTAATCAGCCCCAGCATTTT. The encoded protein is CASSQETGTNQPQHF.

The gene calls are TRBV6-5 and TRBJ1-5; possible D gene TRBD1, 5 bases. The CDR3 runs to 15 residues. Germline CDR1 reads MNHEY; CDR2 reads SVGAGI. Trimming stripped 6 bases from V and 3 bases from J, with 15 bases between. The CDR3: CASSSSGRINQPQHF. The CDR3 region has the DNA TGTGCCAGCAGCTCCTCAGGGCGGATCAATCAGCCCCAGCATTTT.

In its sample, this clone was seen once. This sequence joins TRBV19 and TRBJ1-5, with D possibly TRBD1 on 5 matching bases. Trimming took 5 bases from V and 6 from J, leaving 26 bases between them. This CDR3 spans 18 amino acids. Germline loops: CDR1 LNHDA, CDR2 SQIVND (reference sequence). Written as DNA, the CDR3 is TGTGCCAGTAGTGGAATACTAACCAGGCGGCCGGGGGGTCAGCCCCAGCATTTT. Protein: CASSGILTRRPGGQPQHF.

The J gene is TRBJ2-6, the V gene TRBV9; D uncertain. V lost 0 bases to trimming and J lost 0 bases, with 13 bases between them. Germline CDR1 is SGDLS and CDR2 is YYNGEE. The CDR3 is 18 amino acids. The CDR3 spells CASSVAFGGVSGANVLTF. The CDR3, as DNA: TGTGCCAGCAGCGTAGCATTTGGCGGAGTCTCTGGGGCCAACGTCCTGACTTTC.

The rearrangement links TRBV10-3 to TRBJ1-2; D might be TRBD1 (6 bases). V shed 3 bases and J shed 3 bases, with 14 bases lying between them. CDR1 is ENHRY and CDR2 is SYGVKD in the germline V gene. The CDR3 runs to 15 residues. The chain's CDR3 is CAISDSTGSDYGYTF. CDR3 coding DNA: TGTGCCATCAGTGATTCAACAGGGTCCGACTATGGCTACACCTTC.

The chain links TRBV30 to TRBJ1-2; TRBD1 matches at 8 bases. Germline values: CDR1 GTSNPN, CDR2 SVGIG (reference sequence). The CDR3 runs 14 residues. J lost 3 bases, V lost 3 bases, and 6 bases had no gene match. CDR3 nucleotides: TGTGCCTGGAGGGGCGGACAGGGCTACTATGGCTACACCTTC. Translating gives CAWRGGQGYYGYTF.

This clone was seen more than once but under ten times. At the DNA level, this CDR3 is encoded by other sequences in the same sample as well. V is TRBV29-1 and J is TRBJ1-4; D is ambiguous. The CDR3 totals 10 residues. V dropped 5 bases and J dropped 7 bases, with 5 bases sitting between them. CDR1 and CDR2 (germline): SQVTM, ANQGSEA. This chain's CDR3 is CSVLGEKLFF. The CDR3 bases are TGCAGCGTTTTGGGTGAAAAACTGTTTTTT. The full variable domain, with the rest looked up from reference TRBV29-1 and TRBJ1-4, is SAVISQKPSRDICQRGTSLTIQCQVDSQVTMMFWYRQQPGQSLTLIATANQGSEATYESGFVIDKFPISRPNLTFSTLTVSNMSPEDSSIYLCSVLGEKLFFGSGTQLSVL.

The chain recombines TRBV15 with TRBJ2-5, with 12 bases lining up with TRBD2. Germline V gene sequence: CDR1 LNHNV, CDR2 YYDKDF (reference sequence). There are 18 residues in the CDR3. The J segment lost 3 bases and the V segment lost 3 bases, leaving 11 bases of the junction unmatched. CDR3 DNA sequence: TGTGCCACCAGCAGGGGGAAGACTAGCGGGAGTGTGGAAGAGACCCAGTACTTC. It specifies CATSRGKTSGSVEETQYF. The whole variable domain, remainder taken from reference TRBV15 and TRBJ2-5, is DAMVIQNPRYQVTQFGKPVTLSCSQTLNHNVMYWYQQKSSQAPKLLFHYYDKDFNNEADTPDNFQSRRPNTSFCFLDIRSPGLGDTAMYLCATSRGKTSGSVEETQYFGPGTRLLVL.

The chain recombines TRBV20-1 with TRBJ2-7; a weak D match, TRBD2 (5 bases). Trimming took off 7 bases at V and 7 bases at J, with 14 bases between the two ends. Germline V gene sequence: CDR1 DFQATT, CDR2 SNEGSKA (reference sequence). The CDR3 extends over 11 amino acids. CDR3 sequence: CSVALRDEQYF. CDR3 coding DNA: TGCAGTGTTGCGCTCCGGGATGAGCAGTACTTC.

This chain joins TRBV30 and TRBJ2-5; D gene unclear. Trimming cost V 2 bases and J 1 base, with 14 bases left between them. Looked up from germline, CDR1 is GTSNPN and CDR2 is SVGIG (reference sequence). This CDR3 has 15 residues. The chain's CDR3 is CAWSIPGPFQETQYF. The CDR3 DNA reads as TGTGCCTGGAGTATCCCGGGCCCCTTCCAAGAGACCCAGTACTTC. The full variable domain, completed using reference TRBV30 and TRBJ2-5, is SQTIHQWPATLVQPVGSPLSLECTVEGTSNPNLYWYRQAAGRGLQLLFYSVGIGQISSEVPQNLSASRPQDRQFILSSKKLLLSDSGFYLCAWSIPGPFQETQYFGPGTRLLVL.